These 28 T cell receptor beta chains were all obtained from the same sample, sequenced in a study of control samples from healthy donors and cancer patients. Assay used: immunoSEQ multiplex PCR; TCRdb lists only in-frame clones, some missing. The data show 55,000 to 70,000 clones, with more than 85% seen just once and 0.91% held by the top ten. Sequenced: PBMCs. Receptor source: a man aged 25 to 45 with colorectal cancer.

This sequence joins TRBV11-2 and TRBJ2-7; maybe TRBD1 (5 bases). Between the trimmed V and J ends, which lost 5 bases and 6 bases, there was a span of 26 bases. Germline V lookup: CDR1 SGHAT, CDR2 FQNNGV. The CDR3 covers 17 residues. The CDR3 loop reads CASSHSPSRAPWGEQYV. CDR3 nucleotide sequence: TGTGCCAGCAGCCATAGCCCCAGCAGGGCCCCCTGGGGCGAGCAGTACGTC.

The rearrangement uses TRBV5-4 and TRBJ2-6; TRBD1 might be the D (5 bases). V was trimmed by 4 bases and J by 1 base, leaving 12 bases between them. The CDR3 loop spans 16 amino acids. The germline V gene has CDR1 SGHNT and CDR2 YYREEE (reference sequence). The CDR3 sequence is CASSPRDGSGANVLTF. The CDR3 DNA reads as TGTGCCAGCAGCCCCAGGGATGGATCTGGGGCCAACGTCCTGACTTTC.

The chain carries TRBV9 and TRBJ2-7, with D perhaps TRBD1 (5 bases). Germline lookup yields CDR1 SGDLS and CDR2 YYNGEE. The germline V and J ends were trimmed by 0 bases and 2 bases, with 15 bases remaining between them. This CDR3 is built from 16 residues. This CDR3 is CASSVAETAIPYEQYV. In nucleotides, the CDR3 is TGTGCCAGCAGCGTAGCGGAGACAGCTATCCCCTACGAGCAGTACGTC.

The CDR3 is CASSFRYGQGNTEAFF. In DNA, the CDR3 is TGTGCCAGCAGCTTTAGATACGGACAGGGGAACACTGAAGCTTTCTTT. The rearrangement links TRBV11-2 to TRBJ1-1, with TRBD1 matching over 8 bases. The CDR3 spans 16 residues. With 3 bases clipped from V and 1 base from J, the junction kept 7 bases outside the gene matches. The germline V gene has CDR1 SGHAT and CDR2 FQNNGV.

This clone was seen just once. The J gene is TRBJ2-3, the V gene TRBV7-9; TRBD2 is a possible D gene (5 bases). This CDR3 is 16 amino acids long. The V end lost 5 bases, the J end lost 2 bases, and 17 bases lay between the germline ends. Germline lookup yields CDR1 SEHNR and CDR2 FQNEAQ (reference sequence). CDR3 residues: CASSLDWSGYTDTQYF. Here the CDR3 DNA reads TGTGCCAGCAGCCTCGATTGGAGCGGCTACACAGATACGCAGTATTTT. The variable domain in full, with the rest retrieved from reference TRBV7-9 and TRBJ2-3, is DTGVSQNPRHKITKRGQNVTFRCDPISEHNRLYWYRQTLGQGPEFLTYFQNEAQLEKSRLLSDRFSAERPKGSFSTLEIQRTEQGDSAMYLCASSLDWSGYTDTQYFGPGTRLTVL.

The rearrangement joins TRBV6-2 or TRBV6-3 to TRBJ2-1; tentative D call: TRBD1 (5 bases). V lost 5 bases and J lost 0, with 11 bases in between. Germline CDR1 reads MNHEY; CDR2 reads SVGEGT. This CDR3 contains 15 residues. The DNA of the CDR3 is TGTGCCAGCAGTCAGGGCAGCAGCTCCTACAATGAGCAGTTCTTC. Protein product: CASSQGSSSYNEQFF.

The chain has TRBV6-2 or TRBV6-3 and TRBJ1-4; 7 nucleotides match TRBD1. The CDR3 runs to 14 residues. The germline V gene encodes CDR1 MNHEY and CDR2 SVGEGT. The junction had 8 bases not matched to a gene; V was cut back by 5 bases and J by 8 bases. The CDR3 DNA follows: TGTGCCAGCAGTAAGGAGAGGGACAGCGAAAAACTGTTTTTT. Translating gives CASSKERDSEKLFF.

The chain joins TRBV6-2 or TRBV6-3 to TRBJ1-2; D is ambiguous. This CDR3 is 13 amino acids long. Trimming pared 0 bases from V and 6 bases from J, leaving 8 bases between. Germline V gene data show CDR1 as MNHEY and CDR2 as SVGEGT. The CDR3 protein is CASSYSYGHGYTF. The CDR3 bases are TGTGCCAGCAGTTACTCGTATGGTCATGGCTACACCTTC.

This chain links TRBV5-6 with TRBJ1-4; no firm D call. Trimming left V 4 bases short and J 3 bases short, with 16 bases between. The CDR3 loop spans 16 amino acids. The V gene's germline CDR1 is SGHDT and CDR2 YYEEEE. As DNA, the CDR3 is TGTGCCAGCAGCCTTGGTGTAGGGTTAGCTAATGAAAAACTGTTTTTT. Its protein is CASSLGVGLANEKLFF.

The V gene is TRBV6-2 or TRBV6-3, the J gene TRBJ1-5, with 7 bases identical to TRBD1. The germline V gene encodes CDR1 MNHEY and CDR2 SVGEGT. V gave up 5 bases and J gave up 10 bases; unmatched junction bases: 2. This CDR3 comprises 11 residues. The CDR3 nucleotides are TGTGCCAGCAGTAACAGGGGACCCCAGCATTTT. As protein: CASSNRGPQHF.

The chain is built from TRBV6-2 or TRBV6-3 and TRBJ2-3, with D perhaps being TRBD1 or TRBD2 (6 bases each). Trimming left V 2 bases short and J 2 bases short, with 17 bases between. The CDR3 is 17 residues long. Germline lookup yields CDR1 MNHEY and CDR2 SVGEGT. The CDR3 DNA follows: TGTGCCAGCAGTTACGGCCCAGGAGGGGGTTACACAGATACGCAGTATTTT. This sequence encodes CASSYGPGGGYTDTQYF.

This chain links TRBV19 with TRBJ1-1; perhaps TRBD1 as D (5 bases). The germline gives CDR1 LNHDA, CDR2 SQIVND (reference sequence). V lost 4 bases, J lost 7 bases, and 10 bases lay in between. This CDR3 has 12 residues. Written as DNA, the CDR3 is TGTGCCAGTAGTACCCGGACACTTGAAGCTTTCTTT. Its protein is CASSTRTLEAFF.

The V call is TRBV29-1, the J call TRBJ2-1; 14 nucleotides agree with TRBD2. The CDR3 has 15 amino acids. Germline CDR1 is SQVTM and CDR2 is ANQGSEA. The V gene end was trimmed by 6 bases and the J gene end by 2 bases; junction bases not matched to a gene: 3. The CDR3 nucleotides are TGCAGCGTGGAGGGACTAGCGGGGGCCTACAATGAGCAGTTCTTC. Protein sequence: CSVEGLAGAYNEQFF.

The chain is built from TRBV27 and TRBJ2-4; 7 nucleotides agree with TRBD1. CDR3 length: 12 amino acids. V shed 8 bases, J shed 9 bases, and the junction held 7 bases outside the gene matches. Germline lookup yields CDR1 MNHEY and CDR2 SMNVEV (reference sequence). This CDR3 reads CASGQRQGIQYF. The CDR3 DNA reads as TGTGCCAGCGGACAAAGACAGGGCATTCAGTACTTC.

The J gene is TRBJ1-3, the V gene TRBV4-3; D unresolved. The germline V and J ends were trimmed by 0 bases and 1 base, with 13 bases remaining between them. CDR1 and CDR2 (germline): LGHNA, YSLEER. The CDR3 spans 17 residues. The CDR3 loop is CASSQDLRGESGNTIYF. The CDR3, as DNA: TGCGCCAGCAGCCAAGATCTACGCGGGGAATCTGGAAACACCATATATTTT.

The J gene is TRBJ1-4, the V gene TRBV5-1; TRBD1 matches at 7 bases. V lost 3 bases, J lost 12 bases, and 14 bases stayed unmatched. This CDR3 comprises 15 residues. The germline gives CDR1 SGHRS, CDR2 YFSETQ. In DNA, the CDR3 is TGCGCCAGCAGCTCCCGACAGGGTCGGGGTGGAGAACTGTTTTTT. Protein: CASSSRQGRGGELFF. Based on the CDR3 plus reference TRBV5-1 and TRBJ1-4, the full variable domain is KAGVTQTPRYLIKTRGQQVTLSCSPISGHRSVSWYQQTPGQGLQFLFEYFSETQRNKGNFPGRFSGRQFSNSRSEMNVSTLELGDSALYLCASSSRQGRGGELFFGSGTQLSVL.

V usage is TRBV18 and J usage is TRBJ2-7, with D possibly TRBD1 on 5 matching bases. Trimming stripped 3 bases from V and 6 bases from J, with 12 bases between. Germline values: CDR1 KGHSH, CDR2 LQKENI. There are 13 residues in the CDR3. The CDR3 sequence is CASSPVRDGEQYF. In DNA, the CDR3 is TGTGCCAGCTCACCTGTCAGGGATGGCGAGCAGTACTTC.

This clone has a single count. V usage is TRBV6-5 and J usage is TRBJ1-1; D call uncertain. Trimming left V 6 bases short and J 2 bases short, with 10 bases between. The CDR3 spans 13 residues. In germline, CDR1 is MNHEY, CDR2 SVGAGI. The CDR3 DNA is TGTGCCAGCAGCCCAGAATTTAACACTGAAGCTTTCTTT. Translation gives CASSPEFNTEAFF.

This clone was observed a handful of times. The chain recombines TRBV4-3 with TRBJ2-1; 10 nucleotides match TRBD2. There are 16 residues in the CDR3. V gave up 2 bases and J gave up 8 bases; unmatched junction bases: 9. Germline V gene data show CDR1 as LGHNA and CDR2 as YSLEER. CDR3 protein: CASSQHSGGAMDEQFF. Here the CDR3 DNA reads TGCGCCAGCAGCCAACACAGCGGGGGGGCCATGGATGAGCAGTTCTTC.

This clone has just a few counts. The chain is built from TRBV4-3 and TRBJ2-7; 9 bases align to TRBD2. Germline CDR1 LGHNA, CDR2 YSLEER. Trimming cost V 0 bases and J 4 bases; bases outside gene matches: 7. The CDR3 length is 16 residues. The CDR3 spells CASSQDRGSGGYEQYF. The CDR3 nucleotides read TGCGCCAGCAGCCAAGATCGAGGTAGCGGGGGATACGAGCAGTACTTC.

This clone was observed a few times. The rearrangement uses TRBV9 and TRBJ1-1; D is unclear. V shed 5 bases and J shed 6 bases, with 14 bases lying between them. Germline CDR1 and CDR2: SGDLS and YYNGEE. This CDR3 comprises 13 residues. Here the CDR3 DNA reads TGTGCCAGCAGTCGGAGTCCGAGCTCTGAAGCTTTCTTT. Amino acid sequence: CASSRSPSSEAFF. Combining the CDR3 with reference TRBV9 and TRBJ1-1 gives the whole variable domain DSGVTQTPKHLITATGQRVTLRCSPRSGDLSVYWYQQSLDQGLQFLIQYYNGEERAKGNILERFSAQQFPDLHSELNLSSLELGDSALYFCASSRSPSSEAFFGQGTRLTVV.

The rearrangement links TRBV19 to TRBJ2-3, with TRBD2 matching 16 bases. CDR1 is LNHDA and CDR2 is SQIVND in the germline V gene (reference sequence). The CDR3 consists of 18 residues. Trimming at V came to 3 bases and at J to 3 bases, leaving 6 bases not matched to a gene. The CDR3 loop is CASSMGLAGGPRTDTQYF. CDR3 nucleotide sequence: TGTGCCAGTAGTATGGGACTAGCGGGGGGGCCGAGGACAGATACGCAGTATTTT.

This clone was observed once. The V and J genes are TRBV6-2 or TRBV6-3 and TRBJ1-2; possible D gene TRBD1, 5 bases. V lost 2 bases to trimming and J lost 8 bases, with 12 bases between them. There are 13 residues in the CDR3. From germline, CDR1 is MNHEY and CDR2 SVGEGT. CDR3 amino acids: CASSYGDRLGYTF. The CDR3 bases are TGTGCCAGCAGTTACGGGGACCGGCTGGGCTACACCTTC.

The genes are TRBV6-5 and TRBJ2-7; D not certain. The germline gives CDR1 MNHEY, CDR2 SVGAGI. The CDR3 runs 12 residues. Trimming pared 6 bases from V and 2 bases from J, leaving 8 bases between. CDR3 DNA sequence: TGTGCCAGCAGCGTCCCCCCCTACGAGCAGTACGTC. It codes for CASSVPPYEQYV.

CDR3 region: CASWTGSTDTQYF. In DNA, the CDR3 is TGCGCCAGCTGGACAGGGAGCACAGATACGCAGTATTTT. The chain links TRBV5-1 to TRBJ2-3; 8 nucleotides match TRBD1. The junction had 1 base not matched to a gene; V was cut back by 7 bases and J by 0 bases. Germline V gene lookup returns CDR1 SGHRS and CDR2 YFSETQ. The CDR3 is 13 amino acids.

This chain links TRBV28 with TRBJ1-2, with TRBD1 identical over 8 bases. The CDR3 has 12 amino acids. After removal of 7 bases from V and 4 bases from J, the junction contained 2 bases not matched to a gene. Germline V gene data show CDR1 as MDHEN and CDR2 as SYDVKM. This CDR3 is CASNGQGYGYTF. The CDR3, as DNA: TGTGCCAGCAATGGACAGGGCTATGGCTACACCTTC.

J is TRBJ2-2 and V is TRBV4-3, with D perhaps matching TRBD2 (7 bases). The CDR3 covers 16 residues. Germline lookup yields CDR1 LGHNA and CDR2 YSLEER. The V and J ends lost 1 base and 6 bases respectively, with 15 bases between them. The CDR3 DNA reads as TGCGCCAGCAGCCAAGGCTGGGGGGGCGCCGCCGGGGAGCTGTTTTTT. Protein sequence: CASSQGWGGAAGELFF.

This clone has just one count. The chain has TRBV9 and TRBJ1-1; 9 bases fit TRBD1. This CDR3 has 14 residues. With V trimmed by 2 bases and J by 5 bases, 4 bases remained unmatched. The germline gives CDR1 SGDLS, CDR2 YYNGEE. The CDR3 is CASSVGQGRTEAFF. DNA for the CDR3: TGTGCCAGCAGCGTCGGACAGGGGAGGACTGAAGCTTTCTTT.